The sequence of this TCR beta chain was determined in a study of T cells in women clearing cervical HPV infection. Study-wide context: Controls' single incident HPV16 infection cleared within 12 months without precancer. Case blood was drawn a median 149 days after lesion detection. Study-wide points: CIN3+ cases had significantly higher TCR repertoire richness than controls, but evenness did not differ.

immunoSEQ multiplex PCR used an average of about 1.3 ug genomic DNA. TCRdb keeps only in-frame clones here, not all; method: immunoSEQ multiplex PCR. Found here are 30,000 to 45,000 clones; the top ten clones hold approximately 6.4%. Points on this clone: Its specificity is unknown. The sequence runs out 3 residues before the end of the CDR3; the remainder is reconstructed from the germline J gene.

The CDR3 runs 14 residues. CDR1 is SNHLY, CDR2 FYNNEI, per germline. The gene calls are TRBV2 and TRBJ1-2, with TRBD1 matching 7 bases. The sequencing input was blood buffy coat. The TCR originated in a woman between 18 and 75 years old with a cervical HPV16 infection that either progressed to CIN3+ or cleared (not recorded which). The sequenced part of the CDR3 DNA is TGTGCCAGCAGTCTGACAGGGTCCACAGATACC. This codes for CASSLTGSTDT. The CDR3 in its entirety is CASSLTGSTDTYTF.